This record looks at one T cell receptor beta chain sequence and its context. Its antigen has not been determined. The input lacks base qualities; no much larger clone sits a single base away. Library creation used the immunoSEQ multiplex PCR assay. A mixture of 60 forward primers for TCR Vbeta segments and 13 reverse primers for TCR Jbeta segments was used in the multiplex PCR. The CDR3 region of rearranged TCR beta genes was amplified from genomic DNA by a multiplex PCR assay. The amplified TCR beta libraries were sequenced on the Illumina HiSeq System as 87-base-pair reads. Under the source paper's analysis protocol: A later analysis counted approximately 76 million unique TCR beta chains across the 640 or so repertoires, and approximately 11 million of these chains were shared by at least two donors. Raw reads were error-corrected and collapsed into unique sequences by a nearest-neighbor algorithm in which closely related sequences were merged to remove PCR and sequencing errors. V, D and J gene segments were assigned by aligning CDR3 sequences to IMGT reference sequences. For a sequence to be retained, a match of at least six nucleotides was required to both a V gene segment and a J gene segment. A rearrangement was called productive if the CDR3 had no stop codons and remained in frame with V and J, and every other rearrangement was called non-productive. Following IMGT convention, CDR3 was defined as the stretch from the second conserved V-encoded cysteine up to the conserved J-encoded phenylalanine. In an earlier analysis of more than 550 of the donors, sequences lacking an unambiguous match to a single V gene segment were excluded. In an earlier analysis of approximately 550 of the donors, V segments were called functional above 56.7% productive rearrangements and were called segregating when the between-donor standard deviation exceeded 5%. To diagnose cytomegalovirus status from the catalog of TCR beta chain sequences, a statistical classification framework was built. V and J gene assignment, in a later analysis, came from comparing TCR nucleotide sequences with IMGT/GENE-DB human TR gene sequences. A later analysis assigned CDR3 sequences and most-parsimonious VDJ recombination scenarios with the TCRdist pipeline. In a later analysis, each TCR beta chain was defined by its CDR3 amino acid sequence together with its V-gene family, and reads lacking a unique V-gene family were excluded. As a way to deal with suspected cross-contamination and a sequencing artifact, a later analysis dropped 450 to 700 nucleotide sequences that were highly shared and had low generation probability. For each public chain, a later analysis derived a clonal expansion index from normalized ranks of inferred template counts within each repertoire. A later analysis computed generation probabilities with a VDJ recombination model fitted to out-of-frame rearrangements, and checked the results against IGoR. Hypergeometric tests were used in a later analysis to score TCR-TCR, TCR-HLA and TCR-CMV co-occurrence, with a repertoire-size bias correction applied to the TCR pairs. False discovery rates were estimated in a later analysis by permuting HLA or CMV assignments 20 times. In a later analysis, co-occurring TCRs were grouped using DBSCAN, with TCRdist sequence similarity added in when clustering inside HLA-allele-positive subsets. For co-occurrence clustering, repertoires with fewer than 30,000 or more than 120,000 public chains were excluded, along with several repertoires with anomalous nucleotide sharing. The source is immuneACCESS, and TCRdb retained only in-frame sequences with V and J called. Part of the clones is not carried over; for the studies checked, unresolved V genes explain less than half of this, and the remainder is unexplained. V, J and clone size reflect that table, while D and trimming were determined from the DNA. Within this sample are approximately 89,000 clones, with 69% of them counted one time only. Of the sample, over 0.95% is held by the ten largest clones.

The germline V gene (reference sequence) sets CDR1 to MNHEY and CDR2 to SMNVEV. Trimming takes 5 bases off V and 2 bases off J; junction bases not matched to a gene: 13. The cysteine opens and the phenylalanine closes a CDR3 of 17 amino acids. This entry keeps only the CDR3 DNA: 51 bases, framed from base 1. This sample is drawn from a study of cytomegalovirus exposure and HLA in healthy donors (TCRdb year 2017). About the full investigation: In an earlier analysis of about 560 of the donors, 276 Gb of sequence data and 90 million to 120 million unique TCR beta sequences from about 179 million T cells were reported. Approximately 310 gigabases of sequencing data and around 90 million unique TCR sequences made up an early release that covered 500 to 700 HLA-typed donors. Of the 398 genotyped donors, 65% to 90% fell in the genetic ancestry cluster associated with self-reported Caucasian donors. The aim of the study was to test whether cataloging public T cell receptors could identify signatures of past pathogen exposure. The study profiled the T cell repertoires of hundreds of subjects by immunosequencing and related them to cytomegalovirus serostatus. In addition to the first cohort of 666 subjects, a separate validation cohort of 100 to 150 different subjects was used. High-throughput TCR immunosequencing, statistical association of individual TCRs with disease status, and machine learning were combined to predict cytomegalovirus infection status. A later analysis re-analyzed previously published TCR beta repertoires from about 600 donors and added high-resolution HLA genotyping to study TCR occurrence patterns. Rather than drawing on any new phenotypic data, the later analysis identified candidate immune exposures from TCR beta sequences and the way those sequences occurred across donors. An earlier analysis of around 540 of the donors applied high-throughput TCR beta sequencing to assess whether each TCR beta V gene segment acted as functional or pseudogenic. Donor age, sex, ethnicity and CMV serostatus were collected together with the repertoire data. A later genetic analysis took genome-wide SNP genotypes for about three fifths of the 666 donors and used that subset as a discovery cohort. Every discovery cohort repertoire had been produced on one sequencing platform. HLA typing included class I and class II loci at four-digit resolution. The number of typed donors differed by locus: about 620-640 for A, B, C, DRB1 and DQB1; 500 to 550 for DQA1; fewer than 610 for DPA1; and 400 to 480 for DPB1. Several DR-DQ haplotypes were handled as single units for association and clustering because linkage in the cohort was strong. Among over 350 genotyped donors of the cohort, an average of 235,054 unique TCR beta nucleotide sequences were sequenced per donor, around 20% of them non-productive.

In total, about 650 healthy bone marrow donors made up the cohort. Cohort members were all nominally healthy when sampled, although unrecorded immune exposures were likely present. The donor was CMV seronegative and belonged to the group of over 300 seronegative cohort members. A peripheral blood sample was provided by each donor, and peripheral blood mononuclear cells were used for TCR beta sequencing. The Qiagen DNeasy Blood Extraction Kit was used to extract genomic DNA from the blood cell samples. Here is what the overall study found, with its caveats: The presence/absence analyses assumed that sequencing depth was roughly uniform across donors, and that assumption may not be true. A later genetic analysis reported fewer N-insertions in productive TCRs among donors in an Asian-associated ancestry cluster than the roughly 700-donor mean. In vitro tests confirmed that a few of the cytomegalovirus-associated TCR beta chains recognize cytomegalovirus antigens. A cluster of highly shared sequence variants was judged likely to represent a technical artifact of the sequencing pipeline. V-gene and J-gene trimming of TCR beta chains was associated with a missense DCLRE1C variant in a later genetic analysis, and the association was replicated in an independent cohort. Most CMV-associated TCR beta chains appeared to be HLA-restricted in a later analysis, and the HLA associations seemed to be driven largely by CMV exposure. At a false discovery rate of 0.05, a later analysis linked around 15,000 TCR beta sequences to specific HLA alleles. Linkage disequilibrium might explain the correlated functional status among segregating V segments, but an unknown experimental factor could not be ruled out. According to a later analysis, TCR association rates differed among HLA loci, with DRB1 alleles showing the most associated TCRs and HLA-C alleles showing the fewest. The classifier was reported to diagnose cytomegalovirus status with high specificity and sensitivity in both the original cohort and the validation cohort. It was suggested by the authors that the approach could potentially be generalized to other disease states and immunological phenotypes. Because counts were too low, seventeen rarely observed V segments, including chromosome 9 orphons, were excluded from the earlier analysis of fewer than 650 of the donors. A further reported finding was that TCR beta sequences accurately predicted the HLA-A and HLA-B alleles for most subjects in the first cohort. According to a later analysis, parvovirus B19, influenza, CMV and Epstein-Barr virus appeared linked to several top co-occurrence clusters. Most TCR sequences were observed very rarely across donors, whereas some public TCRs were present in many individuals. Because HLA typing was missing for some donors at each locus, association tests included only the typed subset. CMV serostatus was the only immune exposure information available for the cohort. When HLA alleles, especially DR and DQ, strongly co-occurred, attributing TCR associations to individual alleles was difficult. The 87-base-pair reads could not distinguish some IMGT-functional V segments, including TRBV6-2 and TRBV6-3, so those segments were excluded. In a later analysis, HLA-associated TCR beta chains were found to be more clonally expanded and to have lower generation probabilities than equally common non-associated chains. In the study, around 160 TCR beta chains were listed as associated with cytomegalovirus. In an earlier analysis of approximately 590 of the donors, most TCR beta V segments appeared in productive rearrangements about 87% or about 30% of the time, broadly matching IMGT annotations. Only TCR beta chains were sequenced in this cohort, and the absence of alpha or paired-chain data limited detectable features.

The chain couples TRBV27 to TRBJ1-2, and TRBD1 matches 8 of the central bases. Sequenced sample: PBMCs. The source of this sequence is a female donor in good health and CMV-seronegative. CDR3 loop: CASSTLTDREANYGYTF. The DNA is as follows: TGTGCCAGCAGTACTCTCACGGACAGGGAGGCGAACTATGGCTACACCTTC.